A single sample is the source of the 10 T cell receptor beta chains below, sequenced in a study of Graves' ophthalmopathy and Graves' hyperthyroidism. RNA transcripts were the template, and TCR beta CDR3 regions were amplified from them. After a first-round RT-PCR with HTBI primers, a second-round multiplex PCR was run. TCRdb redid the calling of the multiplex PCR reads with MiXCR, one entry per CDR3 protein. The data show more than 300,000 distinct CDR3 sequences, 15% to 20% seen once. Material: peripheral blood. Every receptor here comes from an adult woman with stable Graves' hyperthyroidism.

This clonotype was counted only a few times. The chain uses TRBV3-1 and TRBJ1-5; D remains ambiguous. CDR3 length equals 14 residues. V was clipped by 3 bases and J by 1 base, with 7 bases between them. CDR1 is LGHDT, CDR2 YNNKEL, per germline (reference sequence). CDR3 coding DNA: TGTGCCAGCAGCCAGGGTTTCAGCAATCAGCCCCAGCATTTT. Its protein product is CASSQGFSNQPQHF.

This clonotype showed up many times. The rearrangement uses TRBV19 and TRBJ2-7, with TRBD1 matching 9 bases. In germline, CDR1 is LNHDA, CDR2 SQIVND (reference sequence). Trimming at V came to 7 bases and at J to 4 bases, leaving 8 bases not matched to a gene. The CDR3 contains 14 residues. CDR3 nucleotide sequence: TGTGCCAGTAAAAACCGGGACAGGGATTACGAGCAGTACTTC. It yields the protein CASKNRDRDYEQYF.

This clonotype was counted ten times or more. The chain employs TRBV10-3 and TRBJ1-2; tentative D call: TRBD1 (5 bases). The CDR3 loop spans 15 amino acids. Per germline, CDR1 ENHRY and CDR2 SYGVKD. V shed 4 bases and J shed 5 bases, with 17 bases lying between them. CDR3 amino acids: CAISGGSAGGYGYTF. The CDR3 DNA follows: TGTGCCATCAGTGGGGGGTCCGCCGGGGGTTATGGCTACACCTTC.

J is TRBJ2-2 and V is TRBV19; 9 bases fit TRBD1. The CDR3 contains 17 residues. Looked up from germline, CDR1 is LNHDA and CDR2 is SQIVND (reference sequence). J was trimmed by 6 bases and V by 5 bases; bases with no gene match: 13. CDR3 protein: CASSAKGQGVLAGELFF. CDR3 DNA sequence: TGTGCCAGTAGTGCCAAGGGACAGGGAGTATTGGCCGGGGAGCTGTTTTTT.

The chain uses TRBV20-1 and TRBJ1-1; the D is unclear. Trimming took off 0 bases at V and 5 bases at J, with 10 bases between the two ends. Germline assignment: CDR1 DFQATT and CDR2 SNEGSKA (reference sequence). CDR3 length: 13 amino acids. CDR3 protein: CSARDSLITEAFF. Written as DNA, the CDR3 is TGCAGTGCTAGAGATTCCCTTATAACTGAAGCTTTCTTT.

Comments on this clonotype: This may stem from a read error, because a much larger clone lies one nucleotide away. The rearrangement links TRBV19 to TRBJ2-4; possible D gene TRBD1, 5 bases. This CDR3 contains 17 residues. Germline V gives CDR1 LNHDA, CDR2 SQIVND (reference sequence). CDR3: CASSSQGQTLAKNIKYF. The CDR3, as DNA: TGTGCCAGTAGTTCCCAAGGACAAACTTTAGCCAAAAACATTAAGTACTTC.

A note on this clonotype: A much larger clone sits a single nucleotide away, making a read error possible. As the CDR3 is not closed by the conserved phenylalanine or tryptophan, this likely results from a read error. This chain uses TRBV6-5 with TRBJ2-7; D is ambiguous. The CDR3 contains 15 residues. V dropped 0 bases and J dropped 7 bases, with 16 bases sitting between them. Germline V gene sequence: CDR1 MNHEY, CDR2 SVGAGI. The CDR3 nucleotides read TGTGCCAGCAGTTACTCCCTACCTCTGGTTGGAGAGCAGTACTTA. Translating gives CASSYSLPLVGEQYL.

This clonotype was found many times. The chain combines TRBV3-1 with TRBJ2-5; D is unresolved. Trimming removed 0 bases from V and 3 bases from J, with 5 bases in between. CDR1 is LGHDT, CDR2 YNNKEL, per germline (reference sequence). CDR3 length: 13 amino acids. CDR3 loop: CASSQDGEETQYF. The DNA of the CDR3 is TGTGCCAGCAGCCAAGATGGCGAAGAGACCCAGTACTTC.

Ten or more counts support this clonotype. The rearrangement uses TRBV5-1 and TRBJ1-1; 9 nucleotides agree with TRBD1. Trimming took 3 bases from V and 0 from J; bases not matched to a gene: 9. The CDR3 is made up of 17 amino acids. From germline, CDR1 is SGHRS and CDR2 YFSETQ. CDR3 sequence: CASSSVPGQGLNTEAFF. DNA of the CDR3: TGCGCCAGCAGCTCAGTCCCGGGACAGGGTTTGAACACTGAAGCTTTCTTT. Complete variable domain (other parts from reference TRBV5-1 and TRBJ1-1): KAGVTQTPRYLIKTRGQQVTLSCSPISGHRSVSWYQQTPGQGLQFLFEYFSETQRNKGNFPGRFSGRQFSNSRSEMNVSTLELGDSALYLCASSSVPGQGLNTEAFFGQGTRLTVV.

This clonotype appeared many times. The rearrangement uses TRBV10-2 and TRBJ1-5; tentatively, D is TRBD1 (6 bases). Trimming stripped 6 bases from V and 9 bases from J, with 18 bases between. The CDR3 has 14 amino acids. The germline V gene has CDR1 WSHSY and CDR2 SAAADI. The CDR3 reads CASRGGQYQWPQHF. In DNA, the CDR3 is TGCGCCAGCAGGGGTGGACAGTACCAATGGCCCCAGCATTTT.